This T cell receptor beta chain originates from a study of radiotherapy plus CTLA-4 blockade in lung cancer. Focal radiation plus CTLA-4 blockade with ipilimumab was given to patients with chemo-refractory metastatic non-small-cell lung cancer. Profiled with immunoSEQ multiplex PCR; TCRdb holds only in-frame clones, not every one. The sample yields 35,000 to 45,000 clones, roughly 85% seen once. This CDR3 region has 14 residues. V was clipped by 4 bases and J by 5 bases, with 12 bases between them. Germline CDR1 is SGHAT and CDR2 is FQNNGV. The sequence was obtained from a human donor with non-small cell lung cancer who had stable disease on radiotherapy plus ipilimumab. Source: peripheral blood, taken from a patient treated with radiotherapy plus ipilimumab. The rearrangement links TRBV11-2 to TRBJ2-1; the D is unclear. The CDR3 is CASSSLKSDNEQFF. Here the CDR3 DNA reads TGTGCCAGCAGCTCCCTAAAGAGCGACAATGAGCAGTTCTTC.